The 15 T cell receptor beta chains given below trace back to one sample, sequenced in a study of blood T cell repertoires in COVID-19 (dated by TCRdb to the early 2020s). Library preparation was by the immunoSEQ multiplex PCR assay. The immuneACCESS repertoire file appears here via TCRdb, limited to in-frame rearrangements. These files lack a portion of the clones; in checked studies, under half of the deficit traces to unresolved V genes, and the cause of the others is not known. Within this sample are fewer than 450,000 clones, with around nine tenths of them counted one time only. The ten largest clonotypes hold 6% to 8% of the sample. Sequenced: peripheral blood. The receptors here all came from a woman aged 70-85 years with COVID-19, enrolled during active disease.

This clone appeared once. This rearrangement joins TRBV29-1 to TRBJ1-2, with 10 nucleotides matching TRBD1. The CDR3 extends over 14 amino acids. The junction had 9 bases not matched to a gene; V was cut back by 6 bases and J by 5 bases. Germline loops: CDR1 SQVTM, CDR2 ANQGSEA. The CDR3 DNA reads as TGCAGCGTAGGACAGGGGGGCTGGGGTTATGGCTACACCTTC. Translation gives CSVGQGGWGYGYTF. The full variable domain, its missing parts supplied by reference TRBV29-1 and TRBJ1-2, is SAVISQKPSRDICQRGTSLTIQCQVDSQVTMMFWYRQQPGQSLTLIATANQGSEATYESGFVIDKFPISRPNLTFSTLTVSNMSPEDSSIYLCSVGQGGWGYGYTFGSGTRLTVV.

This chain uses TRBV5-6 with TRBJ2-3, with TRBD2 identical over 12 bases. This CDR3 contains 15 residues. Germline values: CDR1 SGHDT, CDR2 YYEEEE. The trim removed 2 bases at V and 3 bases at J, leaving 1 base unmatched. The CDR3 reads CASSFTSGGTDTQYF. As DNA, the CDR3 is TGTGCCAGCAGCTTCACTAGCGGGGGGACAGATACGCAGTATTTT. Using reference TRBV5-6 and TRBJ2-3 for the parts outside the CDR3, the full variable domain is DAGVTQSPTHLIKTRGQQVTLRCSPKSGHDTVSWYQQALGQGPQFIFQYYEEEERQRGNFPDRFSGHQFPNYSSELNVNALLLGDSALYLCASSFTSGGTDTQYFGPGTRLTVL.

The chain employs TRBV24-1 and TRBJ2-5; 10 nucleotides agree with TRBD2. The V and J ends lost 1 base and 3 bases, in that order; junction bases with no gene match: 1. CDR1 KGHDR and CDR2 SFDVKD come from the germline V gene. The CDR3 is made up of 15 amino acids. The CDR3 coding sequence is TGTGCCACCAGTGATTTCGGGACTAGCGAAGAGACCCAGTACTTC. The encoded protein is CATSDFGTSEETQYF.

This clone was picked up a small number of times. V is TRBV24-1 and J is TRBJ2-2; D may be TRBD1 (5 bases). The CDR3 length is 14 residues. The ends were cut back, 10 bases at V and 0 bases at J, with 11 bases in the middle. Germline CDR1 is KGHDR and CDR2 is SFDVKD. This chain's CDR3 is CATQGSANTGELFF. CDR3 nucleotides: TGTGCCACTCAGGGTTCCGCGAACACCGGGGAGCTGTTTTTT.

This chain links TRBV29-1 with TRBJ2-3, with D perhaps matching TRBD2 (6 bases). Germline lookup yields CDR1 SQVTM and CDR2 ANQGSEA. CDR3 length: 14 residues. The germline V and J ends were trimmed by 6 bases and 1 base, with 14 bases remaining between them. CDR3 sequence (DNA): TGCAGCGTGGGGCTTGGAGGGGGCACAGATACGCAGTATTTT. Translation gives CSVGLGGGTDTQYF.

This chain links TRBV18 with TRBJ1-2; 8 bases are a match to TRBD1. The CDR3 is made up of 15 amino acids. J was trimmed by 6 bases and V by 0 bases; bases with no gene match: 6. Germline CDR1 and CDR2: KGHSH and LQKENI. CDR3 region: CASSPPGRGLDGYTF. As DNA, the CDR3 is TGTGCCAGCTCACCACCTGGCAGGGGGCTCGATGGCTACACCTTC. The whole variable domain, remainder taken from reference TRBV18 and TRBJ1-2, is NAGVMQNPRHLVRRRGQEARLRCSPMKGHSHVYWYRQLPEEGLKFMVYLQKENIIDESGMPKERFSAEFPKEGPSILRIQQVVRGDSAAYFCASSPPGRGLDGYTFGSGTRLTVV.

CDR3 sequence (DNA): TGTGCCAGCTCACCACCAGAGACACGAAGCACAGATACGCAGTATTTT. Protein product: CASSPPETRSTDTQYF. The chain recombines TRBV18 with TRBJ2-3; D uncertain. Trimming removed 0 bases at V and 0 bases at J, with 10 bases between. This CDR3 spans 16 amino acids. Germline CDR1 reads KGHSH; CDR2 reads LQKENI.

The chain combines TRBV19 with TRBJ2-7; D gene ambiguous. Looked up from germline, CDR1 is LNHDA and CDR2 is SQIVND (reference sequence). The V and J ends lost 0 bases and 3 bases respectively, with 6 bases between them. The length of the CDR3 is 13 residues. The CDR3 loop reads CASSIDNGYEQYF. CDR3 in DNA: TGTGCCAGTAGTATAGACAACGGCTACGAGCAGTACTTC.

This chain links TRBV7-9 with TRBJ2-1; D gene unclear. The germline CDR1 and CDR2 sequences are SEHNR and FQNEAQ (reference sequence). The CDR3 contains 13 residues. V was pared by 6 bases and J by 6 bases, with 12 bases between. The CDR3 loop is CASSWAQPNEQFF. CDR3 bases: TGTGCCAGCAGTTGGGCCCAGCCCAATGAGCAGTTCTTC.

J is TRBJ2-5 and V is TRBV7-7; D may be TRBD1 (6 bases). Germline values: CDR1 SSHAT, CDR2 FNYEAQ (reference sequence). CDR3 length equals 15 residues. Between the trimmed V and J ends, which lost 1 base and 2 bases, there was a span of 11 bases. The CDR3 nucleotides are TGTGCCAGCAGCTTAGGGGACACAGAACAAGAGACCCAGTACTTC. Translating it yields CASSLGDTEQETQYF.

The chain combines TRBV5-7 with TRBJ2-7, with TRBD1 identical over 8 bases. TRBV5-7 is treated as an ORF (open reading frame) with a function not yet certain. This CDR3 contains 17 residues. V shed 5 bases, J shed 2 bases, and the junction held 15 bases outside the gene matches. CDR3: CASRYRTGTGDTYEQYF. CDR3 nucleotides: TGTGCCAGCAGATACCGAACCGGGACAGGTGATACCTACGAGCAGTACTTC.

The rearrangement uses TRBV28 and TRBJ1-5; D not certain. The CDR3 is 14 residues long. Trimming took 7 bases from V and 7 from J, leaving 17 bases between them. Germline V lookup: CDR1 MDHEN, CDR2 SYDVKM. The CDR3 DNA reads TGTGCCAGCAAGGGAGGACTCTTGATGCAGCCCCAGCATTTT. Its translation: CASKGGLLMQPQHF.

This chain uses TRBV29-1 with TRBJ1-1, with D perhaps TRBD1 (6 bases). This CDR3 has 13 amino acids. V lost 4 bases to trimming and J lost 0 bases, with 9 bases between them. Germline CDR1 reads SQVTM; CDR2 reads ANQGSEA. CDR3 DNA: TGCAGCGTTGGGGGACAACTGAACACTGAAGCTTTCTTT. Its protein product is CSVGGQLNTEAFF.

The rearrangement joins TRBV11-2 to TRBJ1-5; 8 bases map to TRBD1. The CDR3 extends over 15 amino acids. The germline V gene encodes CDR1 SGHAT and CDR2 FQNNGV. Trimming took 4 bases from V and 7 from J; bases not matched to a gene: 9. The CDR3 is CASSSRQGARQPQHF. The CDR3 DNA follows: TGTGCCAGCAGCTCCCGTCAGGGGGCGCGCCAGCCCCAGCATTTT.

The V call is TRBV7-2, the J call TRBJ2-1, with D perhaps TRBD2 (5 bases). Trimming left V 1 base short and J 8 bases short, with 18 bases between. Germline V CDR1 and CDR2: SGHTA, FQGNSA. CDR3 length: 16 amino acids. The CDR3 sequence: CASSLGVGVADDEQFF. DNA of the CDR3: TGTGCCAGCAGCTTAGGTGTCGGGGTGGCAGACGATGAGCAGTTCTTC.